The 18 T cell receptor beta chains in this list originate from one sample, sequenced in a study of cytomegalovirus exposure and HLA in healthy donors. A multiplex PCR was run with 60 Vbeta primers and 13 Jbeta primers. Using immunoSEQ multiplex PCR, the repertoire was profiled, and TCRdb retains in-frame clones only, with some absent. The sample includes approximately 140,000 clones, approximately 78% of them seen just once. Sequenced input: PBMCs. These receptors came from a woman aged 35 to 49 in good health and CMV-seropositive.

The chain uses TRBV15 and TRBJ2-5, with 7 positions matching TRBD1. Gene TRBJ2-7 matches the end of the DNA better, so the J call may be wrong. Germline V CDR1 and CDR2: LNHNV, YYDKDF (reference sequence). CDR3 length: 16 residues. CDR3 sequence: CATSRDSAGGIYEQYF. The CDR3 DNA reads TGTGCCACCAGCAGAGATAGCGCAGGGGGAATCTACGAGCAGTACTTC.

The gene calls are TRBV2 and TRBJ2-1; TRBD2 matches 7 bases. The CDR3 is 15 amino acids. Trimming removed 6 bases from V and 8 bases from J; junction bases left unmatched: 13. Germline CDR1 is SNHLY and CDR2 is FYNNEI. The CDR3 DNA reads as TGTGCCAGCAGAGGACTAGTTGAAGCGCTTGATGAGCAGTTCTTC. This codes for CASRGLVEALDEQFF. The full variable domain, rest sourced from reference TRBV2 and TRBJ2-1, is EPEVTQTPSHQVTQMGQEVILRCVPISNHLYFYWYRQILGQKVEFLVSFYNNEISEKSEIFDDQFSVERPDGSNFTLKIRSTKLEDSAMYFCASRGLVEALDEQFFGPGTRLTVL.

The chain couples TRBV28 to TRBJ1-4; possibly TRBD1 for D (6 bases). The CDR3 has 14 amino acids. Germline CDR1 is MDHEN and CDR2 is SYDVKM. V was shortened by 3 bases and J by 12 bases, with 17 bases between the two germline ends. CDR3: CASSFRGQTHQLFF. CDR3 nucleotide sequence: TGTGCCAGCAGTTTTCGCGGACAGACACACCAACTGTTTTTT.

A word on this clone: This specimen includes other DNA sequences encoding the same CDR3. The chain joins TRBV5-1 to TRBJ2-5; D unclear. Trimming removed 0 bases at V and 5 bases at J, with 11 bases between. The germline gives CDR1 SGHRS, CDR2 YFSETQ. This CDR3 contains 14 residues. This chain's CDR3 is CASSLGLAAETQYF. DNA of the CDR3: TGCGCCAGCAGCTTGGGACTGGCTGCGGAGACCCAGTACTTC.

The rearrangement links TRBV27 to TRBJ2-4; D is unclear. This CDR3 has 15 residues. Trimming cost V 5 bases and J 0 bases, with 11 bases left between them. Germline loops: CDR1 MNHEY, CDR2 SMNVEV (reference sequence). The CDR3 region has the DNA TGTGCCAGCAGTAATTTTGGCCTAGCCAAAAACATTCAGTACTTC. It is translated as CASSNFGLAKNIQYF.

The chain has TRBV5-6 and TRBJ2-5; 8 bases fit TRBD1. V gave up 3 bases and J gave up 7 bases; unmatched junction bases: 5. The CDR3 is made up of 13 amino acids. CDR1 and CDR2 (germline): SGHDT, YYEEEE. The CDR3 DNA follows: TGTGCCAGCAGCTCGGACAGGGTGGGGACCCAGTACTTC. Its translation is CASSSDRVGTQYF.

As regards this clone: One junction end does not reproduce the germline sequence, and a read error may be involved. The chain is built from TRBV7-7 and TRBJ2-3; maybe TRBD2 (5 bases). Per the germline V gene, CDR1 is SSHAT and CDR2 is FNYEAQ (reference sequence). CDR3 length: 13 amino acids. The CDR3 DNA sequence: TGTGCTAGCAGCTTTAGCGTCGCAGATACGCAGTATTTT. Translation: CASSFSVADTQYF.

This clone has just one count. The chain couples TRBV2 to TRBJ2-7; D is unclear. CDR3 size: 13 residues. With 1 base removed from V and 5 bases from J, the gap between germline ends came to 9 bases. Germline V gene sequence: CDR1 SNHLY, CDR2 FYNNEI. The CDR3 sequence: CASSEEQVDEQYF. CDR3 bases: TGTGCCAGCAGTGAAGAGCAGGTCGACGAGCAGTACTTC. Full variable domain (missing parts from reference TRBV2 and TRBJ2-7): EPEVTQTPSHQVTQMGQEVILRCVPISNHLYFYWYRQILGQKVEFLVSFYNNEISEKSEIFDDQFSVERPDGSNFTLKIRSTKLEDSAMYFCASSEEQVDEQYFGPGTRLTVT.

The chain is built from TRBV2 and TRBJ2-1; TRBD1 agrees at 8 bases. This CDR3 contains 16 residues. The J segment lost 0 bases and the V segment lost 6 bases, leaving 7 bases of the junction unmatched. CDR1 is SNHLY, CDR2 FYNNEI, per germline. CDR3 sequence reads: CASRPSGTGSYNEQFF. Written as DNA, the CDR3 is TGTGCCAGCAGACCCTCCGGGACAGGCTCCTACAATGAGCAGTTCTTC.

Points on this clone: The sample carries other DNA sequences with the same CDR3. Here the CDR3 DNA reads TGTGCCAGCAGCCGAGACAGACAAGAGACCCAGTACTTC. Protein: CASSRDRQETQYF. J is TRBJ2-5 and V is TRBV7-3, with D possibly being TRBD1 (5 bases). Germline loops: CDR1 SGHTA, CDR2 FQGTGA. V dropped 5 bases and J dropped 2 bases, with 9 bases sitting between them. The CDR3 is 13 residues long.

The genes are TRBV6-5 and TRBJ2-1; 9 bases align to TRBD2. Per germline, CDR1 MNHEY and CDR2 SVGAGI. The CDR3 runs 14 residues. With 8 bases clipped from V and 3 bases from J, the junction kept 5 bases outside the gene matches. CDR3 residues: CASHSSGIYNEQFF. The CDR3 region has the DNA TGTGCCAGCCATTCTAGCGGGATCTACAATGAGCAGTTCTTC.

The V call is TRBV9, the J call TRBJ1-3, with 8 positions matching TRBD1. Germline trimming cut 4 bases from V and 1 base from J; bases unmatched to any gene: 7. The length of the CDR3 is 16 residues. Germline CDR1 and CDR2: SGDLS and YYNGEE. As DNA, the CDR3 is TGTGCCAGCAGCCCACAAGGACAGGGTTCTGGAAACACCATATATTTT. Its translation is CASSPQGQGSGNTIYF. The whole variable domain, remainder taken from reference TRBV9 and TRBJ1-3, is DSGVTQTPKHLITATGQRVTLRCSPRSGDLSVYWYQQSLDQGLQFLIQYYNGEERAKGNILERFSAQQFPDLHSELNLSSLELGDSALYFCASSPQGQGSGNTIYFGEGSWLTVV.

V usage is TRBV5-4 and J usage is TRBJ2-7; D is possibly TRBD1 (6 bases). The V and J ends lost 2 bases and 0 bases respectively, with 12 bases between them. This CDR3 spans 15 amino acids. CDR1 is SGHNT, CDR2 YYREEE, per germline (reference sequence). CDR3 protein: CASSFTGTISYEQYF. Written as DNA, the CDR3 is TGTGCCAGCAGCTTCACAGGGACCATCTCCTACGAGCAGTACTTC.

This chain links TRBV2 with TRBJ2-3, with D tentatively TRBD1 (6 bases). V lost 5 bases and J lost 2, with 11 bases in between. Germline loops: CDR1 SNHLY, CDR2 FYNNEI. This CDR3 has 14 residues. The CDR3 is CASSPDRDTDTQYF. CDR3 bases: TGTGCCAGCAGTCCGGACAGAGACACAGATACGCAGTATTTT.

The chain uses TRBV5-6 and TRBJ2-5; 11 bases are shared with TRBD2. Trimming took 4 bases from V and 2 from J; bases not matched to a gene: 1. CDR3 length: 14 residues. Germline CDR1 SGHDT, CDR2 YYEEEE. The CDR3 region has the DNA TGTGCCAGCAGCCGGACTAGCGGGCAAGAGACCCAGTACTTC. Amino acid sequence: CASSRTSGQETQYF.

This chain links TRBV5-6 with TRBJ2-7, with D tentatively TRBD2 (6 bases). V was shortened by 2 bases and J by 3 bases, with 18 bases between the two germline ends. Per germline, CDR1 SGHDT and CDR2 YYEEEE. The CDR3 has 16 residues. DNA for the CDR3: TGTGCCAGCAGCTTTGCCCAGGGACTTTCCGGCTACGAGCAGTACTTC. Translated: CASSFAQGLSGYEQYF.

V usage is TRBV7-6 and J usage is TRBJ2-3; no definite D call. The CDR3 length is 14 residues. CDR1 is SGHVS and CDR2 is FNYEAQ in the germline V gene. The V gene lost 0 bases and the J gene lost 2 bases, with 6 bases spanning the gap. The CDR3 is CASSLAFITDTQYF. CDR3 DNA: TGTGCCAGCAGCTTAGCGTTTATCACAGATACGCAGTATTTT.

The chain uses TRBV4-1 and TRBJ1-4, with D uncertain. Germline CDR1 MGHRA, CDR2 YSYEKL. V gave up 1 base and J gave up 5 bases, with 11 bases separating them. The CDR3 runs to 15 residues. The CDR3 DNA reads as TGCGCCAGCAGCCAAGTTACAGCTGGAAATGAAAAACTGTTTTTT. Translated: CASSQVTAGNEKLFF.